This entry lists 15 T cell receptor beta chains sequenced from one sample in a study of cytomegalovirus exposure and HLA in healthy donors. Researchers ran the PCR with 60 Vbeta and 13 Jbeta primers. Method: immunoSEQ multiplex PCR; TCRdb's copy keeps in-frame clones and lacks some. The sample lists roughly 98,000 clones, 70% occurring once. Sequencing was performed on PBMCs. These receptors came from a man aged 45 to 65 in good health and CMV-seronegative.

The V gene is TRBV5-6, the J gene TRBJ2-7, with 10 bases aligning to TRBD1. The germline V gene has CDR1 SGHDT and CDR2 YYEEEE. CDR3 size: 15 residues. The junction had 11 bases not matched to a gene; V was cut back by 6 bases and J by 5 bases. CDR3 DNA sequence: TGTGCCAGCAAGTGGGCGGGACAGGGGTCCCACGAGCAGTACTTC. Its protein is CASKWAGQGSHEQYF.

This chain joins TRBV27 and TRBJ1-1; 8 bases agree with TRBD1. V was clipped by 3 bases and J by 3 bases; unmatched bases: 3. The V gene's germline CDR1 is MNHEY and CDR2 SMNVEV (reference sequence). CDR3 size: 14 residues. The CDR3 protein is CASSFRGQDTEAFF. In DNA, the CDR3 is TGTGCCAGCAGTTTCAGGGGGCAGGACACTGAAGCTTTCTTT.

The CDR3 nucleotides read TGTGCTAGTGGTTTGGGCCTAGAGACTGAAGCTTTCTTT. Residues: CASGLGLETEAFF. This sequence joins TRBV12-5 and TRBJ1-1; no reliable D call. This CDR3 is built from 13 residues. Trimming shortened V by 1 base and J by 5 bases, and 8 bases separated the two germline ends. The germline V gene has CDR1 LGHNT and CDR2 FRNRAP. The whole variable domain, remainder taken from reference TRBV12-5 and TRBJ1-1, is DARVTQTPRHKVTEMGQEVTMRCQPILGHNTVFWYRQTMMQGLELLAYFRNRAPLDDSGMPKDRFSAEMPDATLATLKIQPSEPRDSAVYFCASGLGLETEAFFGQGTRLTVV.

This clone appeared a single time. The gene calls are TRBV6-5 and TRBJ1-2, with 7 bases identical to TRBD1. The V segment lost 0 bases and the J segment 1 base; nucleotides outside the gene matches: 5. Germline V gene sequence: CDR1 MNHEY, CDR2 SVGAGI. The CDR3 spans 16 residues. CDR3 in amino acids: CASSYSTGAFNYGYTF. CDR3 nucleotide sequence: TGTGCCAGCAGTTACTCTACAGGGGCCTTTAACTATGGCTACACCTTC.

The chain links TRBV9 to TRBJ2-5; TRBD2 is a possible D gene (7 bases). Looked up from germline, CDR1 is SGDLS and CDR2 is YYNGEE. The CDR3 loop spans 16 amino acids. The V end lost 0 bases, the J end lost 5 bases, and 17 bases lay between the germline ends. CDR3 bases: TGTGCCAGCAGCGTAGGGATCGGGGGGCTTTGGGAGACCCAGTACTTC. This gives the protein CASSVGIGGLWETQYF.

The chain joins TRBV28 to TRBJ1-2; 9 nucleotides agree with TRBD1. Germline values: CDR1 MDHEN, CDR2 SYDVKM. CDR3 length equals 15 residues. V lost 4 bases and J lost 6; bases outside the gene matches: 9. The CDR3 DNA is TGTGCCAGCAGTTCAGGGGGACAGGGTGGCGATGGCTACACCTTC. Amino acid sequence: CASSSGGQGGDGYTF.

The CDR3 loop reads CASSFSPRDSRTEAFF. The CDR3 region has the DNA TGTGCCAGCAGCTTCAGCCCCCGGGACAGTCGCACTGAAGCTTTCTTT. The V call is TRBV7-9, the J call TRBJ1-1, with TRBD1 identical over 7 bases. After removal of 3 bases from V and 4 bases from J, the junction contained 11 bases not matched to a gene. The CDR3 sequence is 16 residues long. Germline V CDR1 and CDR2: SEHNR, FQNEAQ (reference sequence).

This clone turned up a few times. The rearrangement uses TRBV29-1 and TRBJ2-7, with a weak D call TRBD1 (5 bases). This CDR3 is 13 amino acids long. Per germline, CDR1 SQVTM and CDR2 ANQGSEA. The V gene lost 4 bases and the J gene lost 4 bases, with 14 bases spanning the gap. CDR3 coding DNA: TGCAGCGTTGTAGAAGGGGCCGGATACGAGCAGTACTTC. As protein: CSVVEGAGYEQYF.

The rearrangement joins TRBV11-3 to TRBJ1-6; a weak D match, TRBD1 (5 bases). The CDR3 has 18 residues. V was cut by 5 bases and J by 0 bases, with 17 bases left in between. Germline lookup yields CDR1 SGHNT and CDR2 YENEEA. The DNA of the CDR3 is TGTGCCAGCAGCCCCAAGACAGCTAATAGCTCCTATAATTCACCCCTCCACTTT. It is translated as CASSPKTANSSYNSPLHF.

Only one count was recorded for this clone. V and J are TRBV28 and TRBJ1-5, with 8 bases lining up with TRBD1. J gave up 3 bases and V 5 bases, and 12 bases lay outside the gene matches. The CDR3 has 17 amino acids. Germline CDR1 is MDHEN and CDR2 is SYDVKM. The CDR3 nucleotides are TGTGCCAGCAGTCCGGGAGGCAGGGGGCTGAACAATCAGCCCCAGCATTTT. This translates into CASSPGGRGLNNQPQHF.

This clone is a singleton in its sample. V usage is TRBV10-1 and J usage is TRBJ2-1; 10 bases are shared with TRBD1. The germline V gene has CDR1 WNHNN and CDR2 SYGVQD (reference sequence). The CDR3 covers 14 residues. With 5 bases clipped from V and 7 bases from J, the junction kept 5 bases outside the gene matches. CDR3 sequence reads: CASSTGTGVNEQFF. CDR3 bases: TGCGCCAGCAGTACCGGGACAGGGGTAAATGAGCAGTTCTTC.

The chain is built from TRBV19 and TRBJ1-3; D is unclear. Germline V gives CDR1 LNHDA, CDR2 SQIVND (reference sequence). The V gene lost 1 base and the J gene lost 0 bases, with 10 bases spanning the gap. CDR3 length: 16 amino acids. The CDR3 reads CASSIAEAISGNTIYF. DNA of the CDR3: TGTGCCAGTAGTATAGCGGAGGCAATCTCTGGAAACACCATATATTTT.

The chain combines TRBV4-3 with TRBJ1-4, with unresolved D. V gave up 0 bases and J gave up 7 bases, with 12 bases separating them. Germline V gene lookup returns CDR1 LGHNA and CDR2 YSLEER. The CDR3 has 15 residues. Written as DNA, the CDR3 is TGCGCCAGCAGCCAAGACTCAGGTAGCGGTGAAAAACTGTTTTTT. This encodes CASSQDSGSGEKLFF.

Here the CDR3 DNA reads TGCGCCAGCAGCTTAATTGCAGGGGGGAACACTGAAGCTTTCTTT. Residues: CASSLIAGGNTEAFF. The rearrangement links TRBV5-1 to TRBJ1-1; 7 bases are a match to TRBD1. From germline, CDR1 is SGHRS and CDR2 YFSETQ. Losses at the gene ends were 2 bases for V and 1 base for J; bases not matched to a gene: 5. CDR3 length equals 15 residues. Supplemented by reference TRBV5-1 and TRBJ1-1, the full variable domain reads KAGVTQTPRYLIKTRGQQVTLSCSPISGHRSVSWYQQTPGQGLQFLFEYFSETQRNKGNFPGRFSGRQFSNSRSEMNVSTLELGDSALYLCASSLIAGGNTEAFFGQGTRLTVV.

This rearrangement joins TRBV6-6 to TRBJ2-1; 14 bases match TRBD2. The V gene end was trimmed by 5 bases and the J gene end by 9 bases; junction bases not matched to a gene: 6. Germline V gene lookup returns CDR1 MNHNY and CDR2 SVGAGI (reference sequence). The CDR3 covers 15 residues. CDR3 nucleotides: TGTGCCAGCAGTCCTGGGACTAGCGGGAGTTTTGAGCAGTTCTTC. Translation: CASSPGTSGSFEQFF.